This TCR beta chain came from a study of early T cells in non-severe SARS-CoV-2 infection (dated by TCRdb to about 2021). Study-level background: Because TCR sequencing was done on bulk RNA from unsorted whole blood, the alpha and beta chains could not be paired. The full study reports these points: VDJdb matching was skewed toward anti-spike CD8 responses and likely underestimated virus-specific expansions by missing private and CD4 specificities.

Libraries were constructed by 5' RACE. Sequencing took place on a NextSeq 500. Unique molecular identifiers were attached to individual cDNA molecules in the TCR library protocol so that sequencing error and PCR bias could be corrected. Sequencing covered both TCR alpha and beta chains, and within each sample the abundances of alpha and beta sequences were tightly co-correlated. The authors' analysis ran thus. Decombinator V4 was used to annotate the V gene, J gene and CDR3 of the TCR sequences. Expanded TCRs were defined as changing significantly between any two time points under a Poisson model with p below 0.0001. TCR abundances were normalised to the total number of TCRs sequenced in each sample and reported as counts per million. MAIT TCRs were defined by TRAV1-2 paired with TRAJ12, TRAJ20 or TRAJ33, and iNKT TCRs by TRAV10 paired with TRAJ18. VDJdb, accessed 1 November 2021, was searched for CMV, EBV and SARS-CoV-2 annotated TCRs, with TCRs annotated for multiple antigens excluded. TCRdb itself trimmed the public reads at Q25 with fastp, ran MiXCR and retained productive beta chains. One record per CDR3 amino acid sequence lists the most common genes and DNA. The V and J calls and clone size come from TCRdb's table, not from the authors' own analysis. Across this sample there are around 40,000 distinct CDR3 sequences, with around 10% seen only once. The leading ten clones occupy 20% to 25% of the sample.

The study was a case-control design nested within a healthcare worker cohort in London, UK, with weekly nasopharyngeal swab PCR tests and blood sampling. Healthcare workers were enrolled in the week of the UK lockdown, from 23 to 31 March 2020, and were followed every week for up to roughly 16 weeks. Trimming accounts for 5 bases at V and 7 bases at J, while the number of junction bases matched to no gene is 8. The CDR3 goes from the cysteine to the phenylalanine over 16 residues. The kept DNA is CDR3 alone, 48 bases in frame from the first base. Per the germline V gene, SNHLY is the CDR1 and FYNNEI is the CDR2. The sample holds many counts of this clonotype. The specificity of this receptor is unknown. Nothing much larger sits one base from this clone, and base qualities are not available.

This TCR was sampled from an adult who was a healthcare worker with PCR-confirmed SARS-CoV-2 infection or an uninfected control (not recorded which). In this chain, TRBV2 is recombined with TRBJ2-2; TRBD1 lines up with 12 middle nucleotides. The sequenced material came from whole blood. CDR3 region: CASSPPGQGASGELFF. The base sequence is TGTGCCAGCAGTCCCCCGGGACAGGGGGCGAGCGGGGAGCTGTTTTTT.